The clone carrying this T cell receptor (beta chain) was counted ten times or more. Its antigen remains unknown. CDR3 length equals 15 residues. Germline V lookup: CDR1 SGHRS, CDR2 YFSETQ. After removal of 4 bases from V and 6 bases from J, the junction contained 4 bases not matched to a gene. This sample is drawn from a study of CD8 T cells in ankylosing spondylitis. General study results and limits: The authors found the disease-linked clones to be CD8+ and relatively rare in peripheral blood. Matched ankylosing spondylitis synovial fluid reportedly showed significant enrichment of disease-linked clones. Among TCR beta sequences, a motif of eight highly homologous variants appeared characteristic of ankylosing spondylitis blood.

TCRdb processed the 5' RACE reads anew with MiXCR; each CDR3 protein has one entry. Of about 240,000 distinct CDR3 sequences in the sample, over 7% are singletons; the top ten hold around 4.8%. The V gene is TRBV5-1, the J gene TRBJ2-1, with 13 bases that match TRBD2. The sequence was collected from a female donor with ankylosing spondylitis or in good health (not recorded which). The sample was blood, either unsorted or a sorted T cell fraction (not recorded which). In DNA form, the CDR3 reads TGCGCCAGCAGCGCGGGACTAGCGGGAAGCAATGAGCAGTTCTTC. It translates to CASSAGLAGSNEQFF.